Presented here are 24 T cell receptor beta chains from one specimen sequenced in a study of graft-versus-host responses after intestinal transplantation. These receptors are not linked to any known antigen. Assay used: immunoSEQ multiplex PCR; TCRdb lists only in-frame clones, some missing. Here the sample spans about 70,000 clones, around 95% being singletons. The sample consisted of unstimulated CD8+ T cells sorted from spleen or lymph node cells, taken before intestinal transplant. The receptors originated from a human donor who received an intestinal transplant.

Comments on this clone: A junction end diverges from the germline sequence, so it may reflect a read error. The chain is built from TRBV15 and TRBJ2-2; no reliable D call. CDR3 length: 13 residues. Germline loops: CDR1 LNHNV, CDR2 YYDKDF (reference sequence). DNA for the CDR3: TGTGCCACCAGCGGAGAGAACACCGGGGAGCTGTTTTTT. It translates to CATSGENTGELFF.

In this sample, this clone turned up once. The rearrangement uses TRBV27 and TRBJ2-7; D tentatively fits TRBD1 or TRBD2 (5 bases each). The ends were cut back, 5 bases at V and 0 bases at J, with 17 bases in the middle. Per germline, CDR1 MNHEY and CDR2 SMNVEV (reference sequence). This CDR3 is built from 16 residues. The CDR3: CASSTSGAISSYEQYF. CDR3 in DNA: TGTGCCAGCAGTACATCCGGGGCGATCAGCTCCTACGAGCAGTACTTC.

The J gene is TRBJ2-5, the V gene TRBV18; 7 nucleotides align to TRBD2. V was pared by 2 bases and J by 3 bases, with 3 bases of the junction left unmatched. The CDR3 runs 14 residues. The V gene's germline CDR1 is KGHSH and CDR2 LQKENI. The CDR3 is CASSPAAGEETQYF. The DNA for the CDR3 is TGTGCCAGCTCACCAGCGGCGGGAGAAGAGACCCAGTACTTC.

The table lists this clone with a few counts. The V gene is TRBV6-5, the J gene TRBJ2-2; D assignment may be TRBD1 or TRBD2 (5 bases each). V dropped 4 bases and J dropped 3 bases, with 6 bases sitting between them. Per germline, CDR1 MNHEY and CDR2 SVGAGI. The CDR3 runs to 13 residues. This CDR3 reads CASSSGHTGELFF. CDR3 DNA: TGTGCCAGCAGTTCGGGACACACCGGGGAGCTGTTTTTT.

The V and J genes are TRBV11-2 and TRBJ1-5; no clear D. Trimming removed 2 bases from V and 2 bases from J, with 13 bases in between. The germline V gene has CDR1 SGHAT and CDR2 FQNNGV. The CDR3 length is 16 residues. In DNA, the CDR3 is TGTGCCAGCAGCTTACATCCCCGGGATGGCAATCAGCCCCAGCATTTT. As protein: CASSLHPRDGNQPQHF.

The chain's CDR3 is CASSLYRGYGYTF. In DNA form, the CDR3 reads TGTGCCAGCAGTTTATACAGAGGCTATGGCTACACCTTC. The chain uses TRBV27 and TRBJ1-2; D ambiguous. Looked up from germline, CDR1 is MNHEY and CDR2 is SMNVEV (reference sequence). V lost 1 base and J 4 bases, leaving 7 bases between the germline ends. CDR3 size: 13 residues.

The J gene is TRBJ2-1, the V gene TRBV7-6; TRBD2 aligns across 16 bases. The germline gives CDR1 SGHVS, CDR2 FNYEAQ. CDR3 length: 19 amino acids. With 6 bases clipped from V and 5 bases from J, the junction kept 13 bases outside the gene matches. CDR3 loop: CASSPIMGLAGGPNNEQFF. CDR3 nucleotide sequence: TGTGCCAGCAGTCCAATAATGGGACTAGCGGGAGGGCCGAACAATGAGCAGTTCTTC.

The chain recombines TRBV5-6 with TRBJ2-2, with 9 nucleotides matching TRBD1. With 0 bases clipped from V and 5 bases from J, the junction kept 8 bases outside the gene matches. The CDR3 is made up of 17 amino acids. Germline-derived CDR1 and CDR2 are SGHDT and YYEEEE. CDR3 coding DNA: TGTGCCAGCAGCTTGGGTATCGGGACAGGGCGAACCGGGGAGCTGTTTTTT. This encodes CASSLGIGTGRTGELFF.

As DNA, the CDR3 is TGTGCCAGCAGTTCAGGGGCGGGACTAGTTGGGGAGACCCAGTACTTC. Residues: CASSSGAGLVGETQYF. The genes are TRBV7-6 and TRBJ2-5; TRBD2 aligns across 8 bases. The trim removed 6 bases at V and 5 bases at J, leaving 14 bases unmatched. This CDR3 has 16 amino acids. Germline CDR1 is SGHVS and CDR2 is FNYEAQ.

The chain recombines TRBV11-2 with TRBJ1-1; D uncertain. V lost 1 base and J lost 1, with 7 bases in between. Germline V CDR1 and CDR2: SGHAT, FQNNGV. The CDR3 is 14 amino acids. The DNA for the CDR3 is TGTGCCAGCAGCTTAGGACATCCGAACACTGAAGCTTTCTTT. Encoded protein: CASSLGHPNTEAFF.

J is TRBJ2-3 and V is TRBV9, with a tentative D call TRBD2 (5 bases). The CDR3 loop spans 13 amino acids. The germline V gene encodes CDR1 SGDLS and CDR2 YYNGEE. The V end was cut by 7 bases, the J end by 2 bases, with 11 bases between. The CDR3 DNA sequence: TGTGCCAGCGGAGATAGCGTCACAGATACGCAGTATTTT. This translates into CASGDSVTDTQYF.

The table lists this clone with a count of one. CDR3 protein: CASTSGRAYQETQYF. For the CDR3, the DNA is TGTGCCAGCACCTCGGGACGAGCCTACCAAGAGACCCAGTACTTC. This chain links TRBV7-6 with TRBJ2-5, with D perhaps assigned TRBD1 or TRBD2 (5 bases each). In germline, CDR1 is SGHVS, CDR2 FNYEAQ. Deletions cut 7 bases from V and 0 bases from J, with 15 bases between. This CDR3 spans 15 amino acids.

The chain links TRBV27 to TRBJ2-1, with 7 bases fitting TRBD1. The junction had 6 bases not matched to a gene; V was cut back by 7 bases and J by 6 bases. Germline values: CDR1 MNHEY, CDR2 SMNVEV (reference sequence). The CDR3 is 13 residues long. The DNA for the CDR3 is TGTGCCAGCACGGGACAGCCTCCCAATGAGCAGTTCTTC. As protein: CASTGQPPNEQFF.

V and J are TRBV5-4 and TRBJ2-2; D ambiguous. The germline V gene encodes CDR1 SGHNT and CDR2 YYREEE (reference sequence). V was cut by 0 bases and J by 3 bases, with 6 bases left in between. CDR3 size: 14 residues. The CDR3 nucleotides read TGTGCCAGCAGCTTGGACGGGTACACCGGGGAGCTGTTTTTT. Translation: CASSLDGYTGELFF.

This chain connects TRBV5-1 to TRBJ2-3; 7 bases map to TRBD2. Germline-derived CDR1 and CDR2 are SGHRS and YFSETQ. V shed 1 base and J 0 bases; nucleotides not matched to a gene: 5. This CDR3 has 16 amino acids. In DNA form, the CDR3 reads TGCGCCAGCAGCTTGCTAGCGGACACTAGCACAGATACGCAGTATTTT. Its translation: CASSLLADTSTDTQYF.

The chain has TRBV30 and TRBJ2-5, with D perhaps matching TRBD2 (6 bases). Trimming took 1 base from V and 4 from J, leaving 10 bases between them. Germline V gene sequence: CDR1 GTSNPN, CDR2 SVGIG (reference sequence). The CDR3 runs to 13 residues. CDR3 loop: CAWSGEEGETQYF. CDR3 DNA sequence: TGTGCCTGGAGTGGGGAGGAAGGAGAGACCCAGTACTTC. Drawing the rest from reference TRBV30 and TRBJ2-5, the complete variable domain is SQTIHQWPATLVQPVGSPLSLECTVEGTSNPNLYWYRQAAGRGLQLLFYSVGIGQISSEVPQNLSASRPQDRQFILSSKKLLLSDSGFYLCAWSGEEGETQYFGPGTRLLVL.

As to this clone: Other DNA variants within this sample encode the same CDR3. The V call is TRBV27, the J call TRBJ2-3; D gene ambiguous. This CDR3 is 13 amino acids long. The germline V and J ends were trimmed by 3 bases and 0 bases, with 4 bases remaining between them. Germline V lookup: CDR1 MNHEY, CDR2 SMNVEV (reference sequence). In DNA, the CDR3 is TGTGCCAGCAGTTTCCGGAGCACAGATACGCAGTATTTT. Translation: CASSFRSTDTQYF.

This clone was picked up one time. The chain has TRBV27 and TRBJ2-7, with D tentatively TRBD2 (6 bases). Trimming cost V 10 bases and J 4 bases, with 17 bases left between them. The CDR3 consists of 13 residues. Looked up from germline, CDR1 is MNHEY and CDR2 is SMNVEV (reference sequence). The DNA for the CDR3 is TGTGCCACTGGGTCCGCCGGGGGTTACGAGCAGTACTTC. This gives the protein CATGSAGGYEQYF.

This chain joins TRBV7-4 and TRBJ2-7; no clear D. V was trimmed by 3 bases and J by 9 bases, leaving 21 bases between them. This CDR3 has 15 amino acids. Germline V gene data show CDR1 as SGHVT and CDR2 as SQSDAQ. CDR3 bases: TGTGCCAGCAGCTTTTATAGGCAGAGAACTGTGTGGCAGTACTTC. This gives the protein CASSFYRQRTVWQYF.

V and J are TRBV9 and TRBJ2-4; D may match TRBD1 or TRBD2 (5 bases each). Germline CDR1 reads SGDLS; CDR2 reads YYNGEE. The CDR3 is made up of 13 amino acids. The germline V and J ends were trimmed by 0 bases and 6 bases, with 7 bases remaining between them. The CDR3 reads CASSVGDRNIQYF. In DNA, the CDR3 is TGTGCCAGCAGCGTAGGGGACCGAAACATTCAGTACTTC.

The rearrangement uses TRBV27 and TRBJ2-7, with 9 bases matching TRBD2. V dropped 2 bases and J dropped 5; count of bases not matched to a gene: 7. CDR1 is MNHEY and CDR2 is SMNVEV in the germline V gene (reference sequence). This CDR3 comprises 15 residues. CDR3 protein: CASSLGAGGPDEQYF. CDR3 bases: TGTGCCAGCAGTTTAGGGGCGGGAGGGCCGGACGAGCAGTACTTC.

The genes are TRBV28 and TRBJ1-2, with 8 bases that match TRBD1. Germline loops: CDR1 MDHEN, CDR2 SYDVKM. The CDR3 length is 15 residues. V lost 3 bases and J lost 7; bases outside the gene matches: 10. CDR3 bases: TGTGCCAGCAGTTTCGCTGGACAGGGTAAGGTTGGCTACACCTTC. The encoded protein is CASSFAGQGKVGYTF.

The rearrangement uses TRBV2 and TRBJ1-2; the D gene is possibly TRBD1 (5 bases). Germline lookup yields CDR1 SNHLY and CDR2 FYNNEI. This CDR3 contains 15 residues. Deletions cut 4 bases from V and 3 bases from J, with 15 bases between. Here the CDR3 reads CASSAVGVPDYGYTF. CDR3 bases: TGTGCCAGCAGTGCGGTAGGGGTCCCCGACTATGGCTACACCTTC.

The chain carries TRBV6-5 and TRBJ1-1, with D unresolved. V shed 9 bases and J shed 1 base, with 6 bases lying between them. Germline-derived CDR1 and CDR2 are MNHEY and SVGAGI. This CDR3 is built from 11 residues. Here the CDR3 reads CASTENTEAFF. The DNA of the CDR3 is TGTGCCAGTACAGAGAACACTGAAGCTTTCTTT.